These 23 T cell receptor beta chains originate from one sample sequenced in a study of blood T cell repertoires in COVID-19 (TCRdb year 2020). The library was prepared using the immunoSEQ multiplex PCR assay. TCRdb provides this immuneACCESS table in a form limited to in-frame rearrangements. Some clones are lacking; in checked studies, under half of them reflect an unresolved V gene, and why the rest are absent is not known. This sample comprises about 200,000 clones, about 88% of them detected only once. Of the sample, about 2.2% falls within the top ten clones. The sequencing sample was made of PBMCs or T cells enriched from blood (not recorded which). These receptors were obtained from a middle-aged woman with acute COVID-19.

V and J are TRBV28 and TRBJ2-2, with D perhaps matching TRBD1 (5 bases). The CDR3 extends over 13 amino acids. V was pared by 8 bases and J by 5 bases, with 12 bases between. Germline CDR1 reads MDHEN; CDR2 reads SYDVKM. The CDR3 region is CASRRVATGELFF. The DNA of the CDR3 is TGTGCCAGCCGCAGGGTTGCAACCGGGGAGCTGTTTTTT.

V and J are TRBV5-4 and TRBJ2-5; weak D call: TRBD1 (6 bases). The V end lost 4 bases, the J end lost 3 bases, and 13 bases lay between the germline ends. CDR3 length: 14 amino acids. Germline values: CDR1 SGHNT, CDR2 YYREEE (reference sequence). The DNA of the CDR3 is TGTGCCAGCAGCCCTGGGAACAGGGAAGAGACCCAGTACTTC. Translation: CASSPGNREETQYF.

The rearrangement joins TRBV5-5 to TRBJ2-3; 7 bases are shared with TRBD1. The V and J ends lost 0 bases and 0 bases, in that order; junction bases with no gene match: 4. Germline V lookup: CDR1 SGHKS, CDR2 YYEKEE (reference sequence). This CDR3 contains 16 residues. Here the CDR3 reads CASSLEGQPSTDTQYF. As DNA, the CDR3 is TGTGCCAGCAGCTTGGAGGGACAGCCTAGCACAGATACGCAGTATTTT.

The V and J genes are TRBV19 and TRBJ2-1; D is perhaps TRBD1 (7 bases). V shed 0 bases and J shed 7 bases, with 25 bases lying between them. The CDR3 loop spans 19 amino acids. Germline V lookup: CDR1 LNHDA, CDR2 SQIVND (reference sequence). The CDR3 here is CASSIDLWGRQGGRNEQFF. DNA of the CDR3: TGTGCCAGTAGTATAGATCTATGGGGGCGGCAGGGGGGCCGAAATGAGCAGTTCTTC.

This rearrangement joins TRBV7-2 to TRBJ2-5, with D maybe TRBD1 (5 bases). The CDR3 runs 13 residues. V lost 7 bases and J 5 bases, leaving 14 bases between the germline ends. The V gene's germline CDR1 is SGHTA and CDR2 FQGNSA. CDR3 region: CASTVGLVETQYF. The CDR3 bases are TGTGCCAGCACCGTGGGGCTAGTTGAGACCCAGTACTTC. The full variable domain, in which reference TRBV7-2 and TRBJ2-5 provide the parts outside the CDR3, is GAGVSQSPSNKVTEKGKDVELRCDPISGHTALYWYRQSLGQGLEFLIYFQGNSAPDKSGLPSDRFSAERTGGSVSTLTIQRTQQEDSAVYLCASTVGLVETQYFGPGTRLLVL.

This rearrangement joins TRBV5-4 to TRBJ1-3; D perhaps matches TRBD1 (6 bases). Trimming pared 4 bases from V and 4 bases from J, leaving 15 bases between. The CDR3 sequence is 15 residues long. CDR1 and CDR2 from the germline V gene are SGHNT and YYREEE (reference sequence). The CDR3 DNA reads TGTGCCAGCAGCCGTCCCGCGGGGGCCGGAAACACCATATATTTT. This gives the protein CASSRPAGAGNTIYF.

This clone was detected only a few times. The chain recombines TRBV28 with TRBJ2-2, with 7 bases fitting TRBD1. CDR3 length: 16 residues. Unmatched junction bases numbered 8, after V lost 2 bases and J lost 5 bases. Germline assignment: CDR1 MDHEN and CDR2 SYDVKM. CDR3: CASSLGDRILTGELFF. For the CDR3, the DNA is TGTGCCAGCAGTTTAGGGGACAGAATACTTACCGGGGAGCTGTTTTTT.

V gene TRBV6-6 combines with J gene TRBJ2-1; 8 positions agree with TRBD2. There are 16 residues in the CDR3. CDR1 and CDR2 (germline): MNHNY, SVGAGI (reference sequence). Germline trimming cut 6 bases from V and 7 bases from J; bases unmatched to any gene: 14. CDR3 residues: CASSLRLAGIQNEQFF. The CDR3 DNA is TGTGCCAGCAGCCTAAGGCTAGCGGGTATCCAGAATGAGCAGTTCTTC.

This sequence joins TRBV6-5 and TRBJ1-1, with D possibly TRBD1 on 5 matching bases. Germline CDR1 MNHEY, CDR2 SVGAGI. This CDR3 is 12 amino acids long. Trimming left V 6 bases short and J 3 bases short, with 8 bases between. In DNA form, the CDR3 reads TGTGCCAGCAGCTTAGGGGACACTGAAGCTTTCTTT. Its protein is CASSLGDTEAFF.

In DNA, the CDR3 is TGTGCCAGCAGCTTAAGGATGGGGGGGGGTTACAATGAGCAGTTCTTC. Translation: CASSLRMGGGYNEQFF. The genes are TRBV7-6 and TRBJ2-1; 7 bases are a match to TRBD2. The V and J ends lost 2 bases and 4 bases, in that order; junction bases with no gene match: 8. The CDR3 totals 16 residues. Germline values: CDR1 SGHVS, CDR2 FNYEAQ.

This clone was counted once. The chain combines TRBV7-9 with TRBJ1-2, with 9 bases fitting TRBD1. The CDR3 extends over 16 amino acids. J was trimmed by 4 bases and V by 0 bases; bases with no gene match: 6. Germline V lookup: CDR1 SEHNR, CDR2 FQNEAQ (reference sequence). CDR3 bases: TGTGCCAGCAGCTTAGCGACAGGGGGAAGAGGCTATGGCTACACCTTC. This codes for CASSLATGGRGYGYTF.

The gene calls are TRBV5-8 and TRBJ1-5, with D perhaps TRBD1 (6 bases). The CDR3 totals 16 residues. Per the germline V gene, CDR1 is SGHTS and CDR2 is YDEGEE. V lost 4 bases, J lost 0 bases, and 14 bases lay in between. CDR3: CASSQGLAISNQPQHF. The CDR3 DNA reads as TGTGCCAGCAGCCAGGGGTTGGCAATTAGCAATCAGCCCCAGCATTTT.

The CDR3 reads CASSPFDYTLAGNEQFF. As DNA, the CDR3 is TGTGCCAGCAGTCCCTTCGATTACACGCTAGCTGGAAATGAGCAGTTCTTC. This chain uses TRBV6-6 with TRBJ2-1; D may be TRBD2 (5 bases). The CDR3 covers 17 residues. Germline assignment: CDR1 MNHNY and CDR2 SVGAGI (reference sequence). V was pared by 5 bases and J by 7 bases, with 24 bases between.

This clone has just one count. The chain has TRBV7-9 and TRBJ2-1, with 10 bases aligning to TRBD1. This CDR3 is 17 amino acids long. Germline CDR1 is SEHNR and CDR2 is FQNEAQ (reference sequence). After removal of 0 bases from V and 2 bases from J, the junction contained 4 bases not matched to a gene. In DNA, the CDR3 is TGTGCCAGCAGCTTAGCGGGGACAGGGGTCGCCTACAATGAGCAGTTCTTC. It is translated as CASSLAGTGVAYNEQFF.

V usage is TRBV10-1 and J usage is TRBJ2-3; TRBD1 aligns across 8 bases. Germline lookup yields CDR1 WNHNN and CDR2 SYGVQD (reference sequence). This CDR3 region has 15 residues. V shed 10 bases and J 4 bases; nucleotides not matched to a gene: 13. This chain's CDR3 is CATYGTGQFADTQYF. The DNA of the CDR3 is TGCGCCACCTATGGGACAGGACAATTCGCAGATACGCAGTATTTT.

The genes are TRBV11-1 and TRBJ2-3, with 11 bases lining up with TRBD2. The germline CDR1 and CDR2 sequences are SGHAT and FQDESV (reference sequence). Unmatched junction bases numbered 4, after V lost 2 bases and J lost 6 bases. This CDR3 is built from 15 residues. CDR3 region: CASSLLAGGQDTQYF. CDR3 DNA sequence: TGTGCCAGCAGCTTACTAGCGGGAGGACAGGATACGCAGTATTTT.

In this sample, this clone turned up once. The chain is built from TRBV12-5 and TRBJ2-6; 10 positions match TRBD2. The germline CDR1 and CDR2 sequences are LGHNT and FRNRAP. Germline trimming cut 2 bases from V and 2 bases from J; bases unmatched to any gene: 6. There are 18 residues in the CDR3. CDR3 nucleotides: TGTGCTAGTGGTTTGACTACTAGCGGGGTAGCTGGGGCCAACGTCCTGACTTTC. Translated: CASGLTTSGVAGANVLTF.

This clone was seen more than once but under ten times. The rearrangement links TRBV30 to TRBJ2-1, with TRBD2 identical over 9 bases. Losses at the gene ends were 0 bases for V and 8 bases for J; bases not matched to a gene: 8. The germline V gene has CDR1 GTSNPN and CDR2 SVGIG (reference sequence). The CDR3 has 15 residues. The CDR3 reads CAWSVLGSGGHEQFF. Here the CDR3 DNA reads TGTGCCTGGAGTGTATTGGGTAGCGGGGGCCATGAGCAGTTCTTC.

This clone was detected once. The chain uses TRBV5-4 and TRBJ2-7, with TRBD2 matching over 9 bases. Germline-derived CDR1 and CDR2 are SGHNT and YYREEE (reference sequence). The CDR3 length is 15 residues. The V gene end was trimmed by 2 bases and the J gene end by 10 bases; junction bases not matched to a gene: 13. CDR3 nucleotide sequence: TGTGCCAGCAGCTTTGAGGGAGCGGGGGGACCCAATCAGTACTTC. It specifies CASSFEGAGGPNQYF. Based on the CDR3 plus reference TRBV5-4 and TRBJ2-7, the full variable domain is ETGVTQSPTHLIKTRGQQVTLRCSSQSGHNTVSWYQQALGQGPQFIFQYYREEENGRGNFPPRFSGLQFPNYSSELNVNALELDDSALYLCASSFEGAGGPNQYFGPGTRLTVT.

This clone was seen a handful of times. The V and J genes are TRBV7-2 and TRBJ1-2, with D possibly being TRBD1 (5 bases). The CDR3 spans 13 residues. CDR1 SGHTA and CDR2 FQGNSA come from the germline V gene. The V gene lost 3 bases and the J gene lost 8 bases, with 13 bases spanning the gap. DNA for the CDR3: TGTGCCAGCAGCTTCAAGTCAGGGCAAGGCTACACCTTC. Translated, it gives CASSFKSGQGYTF.

V and J are TRBV5-5 and TRBJ2-5; a possible D gene is TRBD1 (6 bases). V gave up 2 bases and J gave up 1 base, with 12 bases separating them. The CDR3 covers 15 residues. Germline assignment: CDR1 SGHKS and CDR2 YYEKEE (reference sequence). The CDR3 nucleotides are TGTGCCAGCAGCTTTTTACAAGGGGGCCAAGAGACCCAGTACTTC. The encoded protein is CASSFLQGGQETQYF.

V usage is TRBV27 and J usage is TRBJ1-2; weak D call: TRBD1 (5 bases). Germline values: CDR1 MNHEY, CDR2 SMNVEV (reference sequence). CDR3 length: 14 amino acids. V lost 2 bases to trimming and J lost 4 bases, with 11 bases between them. In nucleotides, the CDR3 is TGTGCCAGCAGTTTAGGGATCGACAGCTATGGCTACACCTTC. It yields the protein CASSLGIDSYGYTF.

V gene TRBV2 combines with J gene TRBJ1-1, with a tentative D call TRBD1 (5 bases). The CDR3 has 15 amino acids. CDR1 SNHLY and CDR2 FYNNEI come from the germline V gene. Trimming took 2 bases from V and 5 from J, leaving 15 bases between them. The CDR3 sequence: CASSESRGGWTEAFF. The CDR3 region has the DNA TGTGCCAGCAGTGAATCTCGGGGGGGATGGACTGAAGCTTTCTTT.